This TCR beta chain was identified in a study of identical twins. One entry per CDR3 protein, called by TCRdb with MiXCR from the 5' RACE reads. The sample has 200,000 to 250,000 distinct CDR3 sequences; around 7% are singletons. In this sample, this clonotype turned up many times. CDR3 length equals 12 residues. Germline V gives CDR1 LGHDT, CDR2 YNNKEL (reference sequence). The V end lost 8 bases, the J end lost 8 bases, and 15 bases lay between the germline ends. This sample also belongs to another study, concerning yellow fever vaccine responses in identical twins.

The V call is TRBV3-1, the J call TRBJ1-1; D may be TRBD1 (5 bases). The sequence came from a woman between 18 and 30 years old in good health. Sequenced: memory (CD45RO+) T cells sorted from blood. Here the CDR3 reads CASQGRDREAFF. The CDR3 DNA sequence: TGTGCCAGCCAGGGAAGGGACCGCGAAGCTTTCTTT.